The 11 T cell receptor beta chains given below trace back to one sample, sequenced in a study of blood T cells in healthy people across ages. Sample-barcoded 5' priming and a J-beta primer mix drove a second PCR of 7 to 11 cycles. Each CDR3 protein gets one entry after TCRdb re-called the 5' RACE reads with MiXCR. The repertoire has some 1.5 million distinct CDR3 sequences, 28% of them found once; the top ten carry roughly 8.2%. Input material: blood. Every receptor here comes from a woman in her 30s in good health.

This clonotype was counted ten times or more. The chain is built from TRBV12-3 or TRBV12-4 and TRBJ2-5, with a possible D match to TRBD2 (5 bases). This CDR3 comprises 11 residues. Trimming took off 7 bases at V and 7 bases at J, with 10 bases between the two ends. CDR3 coding DNA: TGTGCCAGCACTTTGGCGGGGACCCAGTACTTC. As protein: CASTLAGTQYF.

The gene calls are TRBV18 and TRBJ2-7, with D tentatively TRBD2 (6 bases). There are 15 residues in the CDR3. CDR1 is KGHSH and CDR2 is LQKENI in the germline V gene. The V and J ends lost 3 bases and 5 bases respectively, with 17 bases between them. In DNA, the CDR3 is TGTGCCAGCTCACCCACGGTTCACGGGGGTAACGAGCAGTACTTC. Protein product: CASSPTVHGGNEQYF.

The chain uses TRBV5-1 and TRBJ1-1; 8 nucleotides agree with TRBD1. The CDR3 is 15 residues long. The junction had 6 bases not matched to a gene; V was cut back by 1 base and J by 4 bases. Germline V lookup: CDR1 SGHRS, CDR2 YFSETQ. The CDR3 DNA reads TGCGCCAGCAGCTTGTCGACAGGGGTCGTCACTGAAGCTTTCTTT. This encodes CASSLSTGVVTEAFF.

This clonotype was seen a handful of times. This chain connects TRBV20-1 to TRBJ1-1; the D gene is possibly TRBD1 (5 bases). Germline V lookup: CDR1 DFQATT, CDR2 SNEGSKA (reference sequence). Trimming removed 0 bases at V and 1 base at J, with 12 bases between. The CDR3 totals 15 residues. The CDR3 coding sequence is TGCAGTGCTAGAGACTATGGGGGACCGAACACTGAAGCTTTCTTT. The encoded protein is CSARDYGGPNTEAFF.

In regard to this clonotype: Its ends do not fully match the called genes, so a read error is possible. This chain links TRBV28 with TRBJ1-2; a weak D match, TRBD1 (6 bases). This CDR3 spans 14 amino acids. CDR1 and CDR2 (germline): MDHEN, SYDVKM. The CDR3 region has the DNA TGCGCCAGCAGGCCCTTTGAGGGGGGCTATGGCTACACCTTC. Residues: CASRPFEGGYGYTF.

There are a few counts of this clonotype. One end of the junction does not line up with germline, which may come from a read error. The chain uses TRBV12-3 or TRBV12-4 and TRBJ2-6; the match to TRBD2 covers 10 bases. The CDR3 is 21 amino acids. As DNA, the CDR3 is TGTGCCAGCAGCCGATGGACTAGCGGTAATATGTGGACATCTGGGGCCAACGTCCGGACTTTC. It encodes CASSRWTSGNMWTSGANVRTF.

The sample holds many counts of this clonotype. The rearrangement uses TRBV5-1 and TRBJ2-3, with D unclear. The V end was cut by 3 bases, the J end by 3 bases, with 8 bases between. This CDR3 spans 13 amino acids. Germline V lookup: CDR1 SGHRS, CDR2 YFSETQ. The CDR3 sequence is CASSSDRTDTQYF. The CDR3 DNA reads as TGCGCCAGCAGCTCGGACCGAACAGATACGCAGTATTTT. The full variable domain, in which reference TRBV5-1 and TRBJ2-3 provide the parts outside the CDR3, is KAGVTQTPRYLIKTRGQQVTLSCSPISGHRSVSWYQQTPGQGLQFLFEYFSETQRNKGNFPGRFSGRQFSNSRSEMNVSTLELGDSALYLCASSSDRTDTQYFGPGTRLTVL.

This clonotype was seen just once. This sequence may be a read error, since a much larger clone differs from it by one base. The genes are TRBV20-1 and TRBJ2-7; TRBD1 aligns across 9 bases. The CDR3 is made up of 15 amino acids. Germline V gene lookup returns CDR1 DFQATT and CDR2 SNEGSKA (reference sequence). The CDR3 DNA sequence: TGCAGTGTTAGAGATTCCGGGACAGGGTTCTACGAGCAGTACTTC. Amino acid sequence: CSVRDSGTGFYEQYF.

This clonotype was detected only a few times. This chain uses TRBV9 with TRBJ2-3; the D is unclear. V lost 0 bases to trimming and J lost 2 bases, with 13 bases between them. There are 16 residues in the CDR3. Germline V gives CDR1 SGDLS, CDR2 YYNGEE. The DNA of the CDR3 is TGTGCCAGCAGCGTAGATAGTCCCCCTTTCACAGATACGCAGTATTTT. Translated: CASSVDSPPFTDTQYF.

The chain carries TRBV7-2 and TRBJ2-3; TRBD1 might be the D (6 bases). The CDR3 loop spans 18 amino acids. The V and J ends lost 1 base and 2 bases respectively, with 19 bases between them. Germline V lookup: CDR1 SGHTA, CDR2 FQGNSA. The CDR3 nucleotides are TGTGCCAGCAGCTTAGTGCCCTCGGGAAGGGGGATCACAGATACGCAGTATTTT. Residues: CASSLVPSGRGITDTQYF.

This clonotype has only a few counts. J is TRBJ1-2 and V is TRBV29-1; D not certain. The CDR3 covers 12 residues. Trimming left V 5 bases short and J 5 bases short, with 12 bases between. Germline CDR1 reads SQVTM; CDR2 reads ANQGSEA. Written as DNA, the CDR3 is TGCAGCGTTCGTTCGGGGATGTATGGCTACACCTTC. Amino acid sequence: CSVRSGMYGYTF.